This TCR beta chain was recorded in a study of T-cell memory formation after mild COVID-19. Comment on this clonotype: What it recognizes is unknown.

The CDR3 is made up of 15 amino acids. CDR1 and CDR2 from the germline V gene are MGHRA and YSYEKL. Trimming took 6 bases from V and 1 from J; bases not matched to a gene: 7. UMIs and sample barcodes were carried by the TCR alpha and TCR beta cDNA libraries that 5'RACE produced using constant-segment primers. TCRdb re-called the 5' RACE reads with MiXCR, one entry per CDR3 protein. The table has under 300,000 distinct CDR3 sequences, roughly a tenth seen once. Study-wide findings and caveats: Later expanders leaned CD4+, whereas clones that contracted between day 15 and 85 were balanced CD4/CD8. Within pre-infection memory, some responding clones were found, suggesting cross-reactive memory joined. Mainly in CM and EM were contracting CD4+ clones; CD8+ were in EMRA.

The source is a man between 18 and 29 years old who had mild COVID-19 (a few samples of this study predate the infection). Cell type and time point are not known. Sequencing was done on a sample of PBMCs or a T cell subset sorted from them (not recorded which). The chain couples TRBV4-1 to TRBJ2-3, with 7 positions matching TRBD2. In DNA form, the CDR3 reads TGCGCCAGCAGAGTTGCGGGGGTTGGCACAGATACGCAGTATTTT. The encoded protein is CASRVAGVGTDTQYF.